One sample yielded the 5 T cell receptor beta chains listed below, sequenced in a study of blood T cell repertoires in COVID-19. The method was immunoSEQ multiplex PCR; TCRdb's version includes in-frame clones alone and lacks a portion of them. Counted here are approximately 110,000 clones, around 85% occurring once; the ten biggest clones make up around 3.3%. The sample was peripheral blood. The receptors stem from a woman older than 75 with COVID-19, enrolled during active disease.

CDR3 in amino acids: CAISERGLADLGEQYF. The CDR3 nucleotides read TGTGCCATCAGTGAGCGTGGACTAGCGGATTTGGGAGAGCAGTACTTC. The rearrangement uses TRBV10-3 and TRBJ2-7; 10 positions match TRBD2. Trimming removed 2 bases from V and 7 bases from J; junction bases left unmatched: 11. The CDR3 totals 16 residues. The germline CDR1 and CDR2 sequences are ENHRY and SYGVKD.

The V and J genes are TRBV4-3 and TRBJ2-7, with TRBD2 matching over 12 bases. The CDR3 has 15 residues. Per the germline V gene, CDR1 is LGHNA and CDR2 is YSLEER. The trim removed 4 bases at V and 3 bases at J, leaving 4 bases unmatched. The CDR3 loop reads CASSRLAGVVYEQYF. The CDR3 region has the DNA TGCGCCAGCAGCCGACTAGCGGGAGTGGTCTACGAGCAGTACTTC.

V usage is TRBV6-5 and J usage is TRBJ1-5; 8 bases fit TRBD1. The CDR3 sequence is 14 residues long. The germline V gene encodes CDR1 MNHEY and CDR2 SVGAGI. The junction had 4 bases not matched to a gene; V was cut back by 2 bases and J by 7 bases. Written as DNA, the CDR3 is TGTGCCAGCAGTTACCAGGACAGGGACCAGCCCCAGCATTTT. It translates to CASSYQDRDQPQHF.

This sequence joins TRBV6-2 or TRBV6-3 and TRBJ1-4; unclear D gene. Per the germline V gene, CDR1 is MNHEY and CDR2 is SVGEGT. Trimming shortened V by 2 bases and J by 4 bases, and 5 bases separated the two germline ends. The CDR3 extends over 13 amino acids. Here the CDR3 reads CASSYAGNEKLFF. The CDR3 nucleotides are TGTGCCAGCAGTTACGCCGGTAATGAAAAACTGTTTTTT.

The genes are TRBV4-3 and TRBJ2-1, with TRBD2 matching 10 bases. There are 15 residues in the CDR3. V dropped 1 base and J dropped 14; count of bases not matched to a gene: 11. Germline CDR1 and CDR2: LGHNA and YSLEER. CDR3 loop: CASSQGLGVAGGEFF. The CDR3 DNA follows: TGCGCCAGCAGCCAAGGGTTAGGTGTAGCGGGAGGCGAGTTCTTC.